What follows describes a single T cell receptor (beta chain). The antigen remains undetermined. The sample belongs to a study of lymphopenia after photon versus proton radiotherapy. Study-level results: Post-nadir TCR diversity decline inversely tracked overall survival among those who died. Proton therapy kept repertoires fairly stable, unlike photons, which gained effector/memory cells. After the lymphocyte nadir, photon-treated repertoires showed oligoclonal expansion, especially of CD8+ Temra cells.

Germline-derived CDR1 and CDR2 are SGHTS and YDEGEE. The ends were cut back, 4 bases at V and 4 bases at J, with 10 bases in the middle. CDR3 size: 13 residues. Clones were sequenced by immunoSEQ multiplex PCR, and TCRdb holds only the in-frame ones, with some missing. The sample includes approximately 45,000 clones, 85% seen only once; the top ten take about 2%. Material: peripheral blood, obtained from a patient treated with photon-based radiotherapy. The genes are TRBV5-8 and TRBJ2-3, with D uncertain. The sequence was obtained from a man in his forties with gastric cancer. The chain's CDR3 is CASSILLSDTQYF. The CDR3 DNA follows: TGTGCCAGCAGCATCCTCCTTTCAGATACGCAGTATTTT.